This TCR beta chain emerged from a study of T-cell reconstitution after alpha-beta-depleted transplantation in children. The CDR3 runs to 17 residues. J was trimmed by 7 bases and V by 2 bases; bases with no gene match: 15. Looked up from germline, CDR1 is LGHNA and CDR2 is YSLEER. TCRbeta library construction was performed incorporating unique molecular identifiers. TCRdb analysed the PCR reads with MiXCR anew, one entry per CDR3 protein. The sample holds fewer than 200,000 distinct CDR3 sequences; 6% to 7% are singletons and the top ten take over 2.5%. This clonotype was found many times. The V call is TRBV4-3, the J call TRBJ2-5, with 8 positions matching TRBD2. The sample was PBMCs from the stem cell graft donor, taken from the stem cell graft. This TCR came from a human donor who donated a stem cell graft to a child with Wiskott-Aldrich syndrome. CDR3 in DNA: TGCGCCAGCAGCCAAACTAGCGGAGACCCACGGGCGGGGACCCAGTACTTC. Translated: CASSQTSGDPRAGTQYF.